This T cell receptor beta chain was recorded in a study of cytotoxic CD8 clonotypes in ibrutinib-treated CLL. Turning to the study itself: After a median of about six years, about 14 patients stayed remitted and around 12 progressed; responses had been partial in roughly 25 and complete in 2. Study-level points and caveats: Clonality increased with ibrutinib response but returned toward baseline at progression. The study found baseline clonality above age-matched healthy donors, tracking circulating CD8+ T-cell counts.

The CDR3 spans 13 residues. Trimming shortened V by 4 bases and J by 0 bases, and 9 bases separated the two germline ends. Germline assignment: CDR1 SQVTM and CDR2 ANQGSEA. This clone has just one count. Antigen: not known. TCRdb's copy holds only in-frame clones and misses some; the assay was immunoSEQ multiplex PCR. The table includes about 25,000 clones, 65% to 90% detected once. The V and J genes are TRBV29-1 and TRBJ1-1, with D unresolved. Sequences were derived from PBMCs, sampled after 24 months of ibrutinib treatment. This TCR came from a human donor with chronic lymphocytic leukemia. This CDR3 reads CSVGIQMNTEAFF. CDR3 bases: TGCAGCGTTGGGATACAGATGAACACTGAAGCTTTCTTT.